A single sample gave rise to the 24 T cell receptor beta chains below, sequenced in a study of blood T cell repertoires in COVID-19. Here immunoSEQ multiplex PCR was the method, and the copy in TCRdb shows in-frame clones only, minus some. This table has 250,000 or so clones, roughly four fifths appearing once. The sequencing sample was made of PBMCs or T cells enriched from blood (not recorded which). The receptors here all came from a man in his fifties or sixties who had recovered from COVID-19.

This clone was seen once. The genes are TRBV7-3 and TRBJ2-3, with 11 bases fitting TRBD2. Germline CDR1 SGHTA, CDR2 FQGTGA. With 6 bases clipped from V and 2 bases from J, the junction kept 10 bases outside the gene matches. This CDR3 has 17 amino acids. CDR3 nucleotides: TGTGCCAGCAGGCGTAGACTAGCGGGACCCAACACAGATACGCAGTATTTT. This translates into CASRRRLAGPNTDTQYF.

The rearrangement uses TRBV6-5 and TRBJ1-1; 7 bases agree with TRBD1. CDR1 and CDR2 from the germline V gene are MNHEY and SVGAGI. J gave up 3 bases and V 2 bases, and 3 bases lay outside the gene matches. This CDR3 is built from 14 residues. CDR3 loop: CASSYEGAYTEAFF. CDR3 DNA sequence: TGTGCCAGCAGTTACGAGGGGGCATACACTGAAGCTTTCTTT.

CDR3: CASINRADGYTF. The CDR3 DNA reads TGTGCCAGCATCAACAGGGCGGATGGCTACACCTTC. The chain recombines TRBV19 with TRBJ1-2; TRBD1 might be the D (6 bases). Trimming took off 9 bases at V and 6 bases at J, with 14 bases between the two ends. Per germline, CDR1 LNHDA and CDR2 SQIVND (reference sequence). The CDR3 contains 12 residues.

This chain joins TRBV6-5 and TRBJ1-1; TRBD1 might be the D (5 bases). Germline assignment: CDR1 MNHEY and CDR2 SVGAGI. Trimming removed 0 bases at V and 0 bases at J, with 8 bases between. The CDR3 consists of 15 residues. The CDR3 region is CASSYSLGVNTEAFF. In nucleotides, the CDR3 is TGTGCCAGCAGTTACTCGTTAGGGGTGAACACTGAAGCTTTCTTT.

The V gene is TRBV11-3, the J gene TRBJ2-2; D is possibly TRBD1 (6 bases). The length of the CDR3 is 14 residues. The germline CDR1 and CDR2 sequences are SGHNT and YENEEA. The ends were cut back, 5 bases at V and 5 bases at J, with 12 bases in the middle. In DNA form, the CDR3 reads TGTGCCAGCAGCCGTCCCGGGACAACCGGGGAGCTGTTTTTT. It specifies CASSRPGTTGELFF.

The chain has TRBV28 and TRBJ2-1; TRBD2 aligns across 7 bases. CDR1 is MDHEN and CDR2 is SYDVKM in the germline V gene. The length of the CDR3 is 16 residues. With V trimmed by 4 bases and J by 8 bases, 14 bases remained unmatched. For the CDR3, the DNA is TGTGCCAGCAGTTCCCCCCTGGGGGGAGGGCCGGATGAGCAGTTCTTC. Its protein product is CASSSPLGGGPDEQFF.

V gene TRBV7-8 combines with J gene TRBJ2-2; the match to TRBD1 covers 7 bases. Germline CDR1 is SGHVS and CDR2 is FQNEAQ. This CDR3 comprises 15 residues. V shed 1 base, J shed 3 bases, and the junction held 2 bases outside the gene matches. CDR3 coding DNA: TGTGCCAGCAGCTTAGGACAGGGTGACACCGGGGAGCTGTTTTTT. As protein: CASSLGQGDTGELFF. The variable domain in full, with the rest retrieved from reference TRBV7-8 and TRBJ2-2, is GAGVSQSPRYKVAKRGQDVALRCDPISGHVSLFWYQQALGQGPEFLTYFQNEAQLDKSGLPSDRFFAERPEGSVSTLKIQRTQQEDSAVYLCASSLGQGDTGELFFGEGSRLTVL.

This clone appeared a single time. The chain combines TRBV5-1 with TRBJ2-1, with 12 bases aligning to TRBD2. The germline V gene encodes CDR1 SGHRS and CDR2 YFSETQ. With V trimmed by 5 bases and J by 10 bases, 10 bases remained unmatched. There are 15 residues in the CDR3. CDR3 sequence: CASSVTSGRFTEQFF. The CDR3 bases are TGCGCCAGCAGTGTCACTAGCGGGAGGTTCACCGAGCAGTTCTTC.

The DNA of the CDR3 is TGTGCCAGCAGCCTGATCGGAGGGGAAAAACTGTTTTTT. Its translation is CASSLIGGEKLFF. This chain uses TRBV5-5 with TRBJ1-4; D unresolved. The germline V gene encodes CDR1 SGHKS and CDR2 YYEKEE (reference sequence). V was clipped by 4 bases and J by 8 bases, with 12 bases between them. This CDR3 region has 13 residues.

The genes are TRBV10-3 and TRBJ2-7, with 13 bases aligning to TRBD2. J was trimmed by 5 bases and V by 7 bases; bases with no gene match: 2. The length of the CDR3 is 13 residues. The germline gives CDR1 ENHRY, CDR2 SYGVKD. CDR3 coding DNA: TGTGCCATCACCGGGACTAGCGGGGACGAGCAGTACTTC. This gives the protein CAITGTSGDEQYF.

This chain links TRBV5-4 with TRBJ2-7, with 7 bases identical to TRBD1. From germline, CDR1 is SGHNT and CDR2 YYREEE (reference sequence). The CDR3 has 12 amino acids. Unmatched junction bases numbered 5, after V lost 2 bases and J lost 9 bases. The CDR3 is CASSFRQGGQYF. CDR3 DNA sequence: TGTGCCAGCAGCTTCCGACAGGGCGGGCAGTACTTC.

The chain couples TRBV5-8 to TRBJ1-5; TRBD1 agrees at 8 bases. Looked up from germline, CDR1 is SGHTS and CDR2 is YDEGEE. This CDR3 is 16 amino acids long. J was trimmed by 3 bases and V by 0 bases; bases with no gene match: 5. The CDR3 region has the DNA TGTGCCAGCAGCTTGGGACAGGGGTCACTCAATCAGCCCCAGCATTTT. Amino acid sequence: CASSLGQGSLNQPQHF.

In DNA form, the CDR3 reads TGCGCCAGCAGCATCTATAGCGGGGCGAGGAACGAGCAGTACTTC. Translation: CASSIYSGARNEQYF. The chain is built from TRBV4-3 and TRBJ2-7; 8 bases agree with TRBD2. Looked up from germline, CDR1 is LGHNA and CDR2 is YSLEER. The V and J ends lost 5 bases and 5 bases, in that order; junction bases with no gene match: 11. This CDR3 is 15 amino acids long.

This rearrangement joins TRBV29-1 to TRBJ2-7; D possibly corresponds to TRBD1 (8 bases). Germline CDR1 SQVTM, CDR2 ANQGSEA. With 5 bases removed from V and 3 bases from J, the gap between germline ends came to 23 bases. The CDR3 length is 16 residues. The CDR3: CSVYRTGRVFDYEQYF. Here the CDR3 DNA reads TGCAGCGTTTACAGGACAGGGAGGGTTTTTGACTACGAGCAGTACTTC.

The rearrangement links TRBV10-1 to TRBJ2-7; TRBD2 agrees at 9 bases. This CDR3 contains 15 residues. CDR1 WNHNN and CDR2 SYGVQD come from the germline V gene (reference sequence). V gave up 0 bases and J gave up 2 bases; unmatched junction bases: 2. CDR3 in DNA: TGCGCCAGCAGTGAGTCGGCTAGCGGGACCTACGAGCAGTACTTC. The encoded protein is CASSESASGTYEQYF.

The rearrangement joins TRBV29-1 to TRBJ2-3; D possibly corresponds to TRBD1 (6 bases). CDR1 and CDR2 from the germline V gene are SQVTM and ANQGSEA. Trimming left V 7 bases short and J 5 bases short, with 10 bases between. The CDR3 has 11 amino acids. CDR3 sequence: CSGGQRDTQYF. CDR3 sequence (DNA): TGCAGCGGCGGACAGAGAGATACGCAGTATTTT.

The chain uses TRBV5-6 and TRBJ2-7, with D tentatively TRBD1 (7 bases). This CDR3 contains 16 residues. Deletions cut 3 bases from V and 0 bases from J, with 16 bases between. Germline CDR1 is SGHDT and CDR2 is YYEEEE. Here the CDR3 DNA reads TGTGCCAGCAGCTGGGGGGTGGACAGGAGCTCCTACGAGCAGTACTTC. It is translated as CASSWGVDRSSYEQYF.

This sequence joins TRBV24-1 and TRBJ2-1, with TRBD2 identical over 9 bases. J gave up 0 bases and V 9 bases, and 2 bases lay outside the gene matches. Per the germline V gene, CDR1 is KGHDR and CDR2 is SFDVKD. This CDR3 region has 14 residues. The CDR3 protein is CATRSGSSYNEQFF. The CDR3 DNA sequence: TGTGCCACCCGTAGCGGGAGCTCCTACAATGAGCAGTTCTTC.

The rearrangement uses TRBV4-2 and TRBJ2-2; D is ambiguous. The CDR3 is made up of 13 amino acids. Germline V gives CDR1 LGHNA, CDR2 YNFKEQ. V lost 8 bases, J lost 4 bases, and 11 bases lay in between. In DNA, the CDR3 is TGTGCCAGCGCTACCCAACCCACCGGGGAGCTGTTTTTT. This sequence encodes CASATQPTGELFF.

The chain joins TRBV10-3 to TRBJ1-2; D is uncertain. V gave up 3 bases and J gave up 3 bases, with 5 bases separating them. This CDR3 contains 12 residues. CDR1 is ENHRY, CDR2 SYGVKD, per germline. Here the CDR3 reads CAISEGDYGYTF. In DNA, the CDR3 is TGTGCCATCAGTGAAGGAGACTATGGCTACACCTTC.

This clone was observed a handful of times. The CDR3 here is CAWAEWSNTEAFF. The CDR3 bases are TGTGCCTGGGCGGAGTGGAGCAACACTGAAGCTTTCTTT. The chain combines TRBV30 with TRBJ1-1; D gene unclear. CDR3 size: 13 residues. Looked up from germline, CDR1 is GTSNPN and CDR2 is SVGIG (reference sequence). V lost 5 bases to trimming and J lost 2 bases, with 12 bases between them.

The J gene is TRBJ1-6, the V gene TRBV30; 7 bases map to TRBD1. This CDR3 has 15 residues. V lost 4 bases and J lost 0; bases outside the gene matches: 3. Germline V gives CDR1 GTSNPN, CDR2 SVGIG (reference sequence). The CDR3 nucleotides read TGTGCCTGGACAGGGGGAAGCTCCTATAATTCACCCCTCCACTTT. The encoded protein is CAWTGGSSYNSPLHF.

Only a few counts were recorded for this clone. Without the conserved terminal phenylalanine or tryptophan, this CDR3 likely stems from a read error. The DNA is left out, because the CDR3 cannot be placed on it with certainty; the CDR3 is given as TCRdb lists it. V is TRBV6-6 and J is TRBJ2-7; the D call in the table, TRBD1, was not verified against the DNA. The germline CDR1 and CDR2 sequences are MNHNY and SVGAGI (reference sequence). The CDR3 is 13 residues long, ends included. CDR3 loop: CASSYTLDREFLI.

This clone was seen only a few times. The genes are TRBV30 and TRBJ2-3; D is unclear. The CDR3 runs 15 residues. The V gene's germline CDR1 is GTSNPN and CDR2 SVGIG (reference sequence). The V gene lost 1 base and the J gene lost 0 bases, with 11 bases spanning the gap. DNA of the CDR3: TGTGCCTGGAGTGCGATCGGGTTAAGCACAGATACGCAGTATTTT. Translated, it gives CAWSAIGLSTDTQYF.